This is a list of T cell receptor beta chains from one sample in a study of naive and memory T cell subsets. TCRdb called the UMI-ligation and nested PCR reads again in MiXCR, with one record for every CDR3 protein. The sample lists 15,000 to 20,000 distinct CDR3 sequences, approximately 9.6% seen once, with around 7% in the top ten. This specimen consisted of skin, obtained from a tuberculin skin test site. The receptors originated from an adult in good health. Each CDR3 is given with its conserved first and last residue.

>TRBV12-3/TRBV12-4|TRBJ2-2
CASTPLGVFGELFF
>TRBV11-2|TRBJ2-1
CASSLDGLAGRGEQFF
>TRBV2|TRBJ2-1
CASRKLAGMNNEQFF
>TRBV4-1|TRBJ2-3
CASSQVGTDTQYF
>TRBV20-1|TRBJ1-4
CSASTDRGPWEKLFF
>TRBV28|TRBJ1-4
CASGTPLTAYNEKLFF
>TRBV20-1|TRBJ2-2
CSASVAGADTGELFF
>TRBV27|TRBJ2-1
CTSSSSLAGGYNEQFF
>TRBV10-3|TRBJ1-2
CATLDRSYGYTF
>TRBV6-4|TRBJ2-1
CASSETSGRAGINEQFF
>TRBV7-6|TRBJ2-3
CASSLGQGFTDTQYF
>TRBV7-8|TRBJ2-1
CASSLQILLQGLYNEQFF
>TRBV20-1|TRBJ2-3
CSVLEGSTDTQYF
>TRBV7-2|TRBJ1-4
CASSLGHDEKLFF
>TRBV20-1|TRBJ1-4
CSARESGGKNEKLFF
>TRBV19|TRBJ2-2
CASGHSGRDRAGELFF
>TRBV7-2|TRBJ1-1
CASSLGGADEAFF
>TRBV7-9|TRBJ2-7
CASSPTSGAYEQYF
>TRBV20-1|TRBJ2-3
CSASGLGTNTQYF
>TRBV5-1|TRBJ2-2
CASSLSTTSTGELFF
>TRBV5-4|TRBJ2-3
CASTTGSSGPSLYTQYF
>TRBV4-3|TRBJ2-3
CASSQGRWGYSPRVTQYF
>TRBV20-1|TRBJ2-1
CSARDSGGSYNEQFF
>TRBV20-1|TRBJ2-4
CSAHSTGLAKNIQYF
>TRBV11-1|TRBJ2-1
CASSDQGVGEQFF
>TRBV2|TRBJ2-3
CARAGLGPIKDGTDTQYF
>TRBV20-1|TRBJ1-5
CSARASGLNQPQHF